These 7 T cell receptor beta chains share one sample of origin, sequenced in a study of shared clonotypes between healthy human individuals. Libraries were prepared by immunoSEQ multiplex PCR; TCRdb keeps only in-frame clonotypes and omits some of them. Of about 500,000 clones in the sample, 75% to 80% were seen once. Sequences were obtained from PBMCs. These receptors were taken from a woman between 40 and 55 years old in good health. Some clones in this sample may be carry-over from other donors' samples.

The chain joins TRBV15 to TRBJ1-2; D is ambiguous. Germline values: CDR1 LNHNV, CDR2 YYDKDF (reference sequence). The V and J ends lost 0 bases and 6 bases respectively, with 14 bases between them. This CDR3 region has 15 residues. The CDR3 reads CATSRDQRVSDGYTF. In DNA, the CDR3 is TGTGCCACCAGCAGAGATCAGCGGGTATCAGATGGCTACACCTTC.

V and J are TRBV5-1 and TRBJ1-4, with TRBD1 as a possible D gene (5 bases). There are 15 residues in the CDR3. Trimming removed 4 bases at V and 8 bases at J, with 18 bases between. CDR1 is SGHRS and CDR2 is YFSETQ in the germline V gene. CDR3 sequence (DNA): TGCGCCAGCAGCCCCTTCGGGGGGGAAGGGGAAAAACTGTTTTTT. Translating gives CASSPFGGEGEKLFF.

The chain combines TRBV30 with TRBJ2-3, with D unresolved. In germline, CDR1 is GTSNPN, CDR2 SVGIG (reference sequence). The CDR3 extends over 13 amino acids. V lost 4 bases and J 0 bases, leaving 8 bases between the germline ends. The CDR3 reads CAWNRGSTDTQYF. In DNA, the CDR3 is TGTGCCTGGAATCGAGGTAGCACAGATACGCAGTATTTT.

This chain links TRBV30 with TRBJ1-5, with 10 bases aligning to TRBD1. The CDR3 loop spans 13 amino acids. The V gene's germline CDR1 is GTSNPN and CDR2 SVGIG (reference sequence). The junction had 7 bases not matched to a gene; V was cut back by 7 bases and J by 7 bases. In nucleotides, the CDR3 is TGTGCCTTAGACAGGGGGCTATCACAGCCCCAGCATTTT. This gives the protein CALDRGLSQPQHF.

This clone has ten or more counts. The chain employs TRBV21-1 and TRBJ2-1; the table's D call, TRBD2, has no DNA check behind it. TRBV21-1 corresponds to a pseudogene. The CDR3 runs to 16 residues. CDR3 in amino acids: CASSEPAGDPPREQFF. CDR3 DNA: TGTGCCAGCAGCGAGCCGGCGGGAGACCCCCCGAGGGAGCAGTTCTTC.

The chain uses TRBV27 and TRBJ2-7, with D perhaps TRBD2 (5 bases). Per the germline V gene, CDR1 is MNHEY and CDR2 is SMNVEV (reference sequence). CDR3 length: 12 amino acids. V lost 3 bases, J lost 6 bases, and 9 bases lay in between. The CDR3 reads CASSFPGSEQYF. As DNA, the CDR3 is TGTGCCAGCAGTTTCCCTGGGAGCGAGCAGTACTTC.

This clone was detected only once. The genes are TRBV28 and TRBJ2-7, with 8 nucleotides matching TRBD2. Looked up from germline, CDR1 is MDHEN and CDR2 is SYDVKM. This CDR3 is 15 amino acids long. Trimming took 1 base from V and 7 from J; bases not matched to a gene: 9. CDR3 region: CASSLLPAGVEEQYF. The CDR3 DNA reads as TGTGCCAGCAGTTTATTACCAGCGGGGGTCGAAGAGCAGTACTTC.